The next 17 T cell receptor beta chains were all read from a single sample in a study of cytomegalovirus exposure and HLA in healthy donors. Researchers ran the PCR with 60 Vbeta and 13 Jbeta primers. Sequenced by immunoSEQ multiplex PCR; TCRdb stores in-frame clones only, minus some. Its table records about 140,000 clones. What was sequenced was PBMCs. The receptors stem from a young woman in good health and CMV-seronegative.

CDR3 residues: CASSISGTGELFF. CDR3 bases: TGTGCCAGTAGTATATCGGGTACCGGGGAGCTGTTTTTT. The rearrangement joins TRBV19 to TRBJ2-2; D gene unclear. The CDR3 has 13 amino acids. Germline CDR1 reads LNHDA; CDR2 reads SQIVND (reference sequence). Between the trimmed V and J ends, which lost 2 bases and 5 bases, there was a span of 6 bases.

The V gene is TRBV6-1, the J gene TRBJ2-1, with 8 bases fitting TRBD1. CDR1 and CDR2 from the germline V gene are MNHNS and SASEGT. The trim removed 1 base at V and 8 bases at J, leaving 10 bases unmatched. This CDR3 comprises 16 residues. CDR3 sequence: CASSEEAGGASHEQFF. CDR3 DNA sequence: TGTGCCAGCAGTGAAGAGGCAGGGGGCGCTTCCCATGAGCAGTTCTTC.

The chain carries TRBV6-6 and TRBJ2-1, with 8 bases fitting TRBD2. Germline CDR1 MNHNY, CDR2 SVGAGI (reference sequence). The CDR3 is 15 amino acids. Germline trimming cut 7 bases from V and 6 bases from J; bases unmatched to any gene: 11. DNA of the CDR3: TGTGCCAGCACCCACTGGGCGAGCGGGAGCAATGAGCAGTTCTTC. Translation: CASTHWASGSNEQFF.

The chain links TRBV5-4 to TRBJ1-2; perhaps TRBD1 as D (6 bases). Trimming left V 4 bases short and J 4 bases short, with 14 bases between. The CDR3 loop spans 14 amino acids. Germline CDR1 reads SGHNT; CDR2 reads YYREEE (reference sequence). In DNA, the CDR3 is TGTGCCAGCAGCCCTCGGACAGAAGCCTATGGCTACACCTTC. Its protein is CASSPRTEAYGYTF.

This CDR3 is CASSIDGTAYGYTF. CDR3 DNA sequence: TGTGCCAGTAGTATAGATGGGACAGCCTATGGCTACACCTTC. This chain links TRBV19 with TRBJ1-2, with 7 bases identical to TRBD1. In germline, CDR1 is LNHDA, CDR2 SQIVND (reference sequence). J was trimmed by 4 bases and V by 0 bases; bases with no gene match: 2. The CDR3 sequence is 14 residues long. Complete variable domain (other parts from reference TRBV19 and TRBJ1-2): DGGITQSPKYLFRKEGQNVTLSCEQNLNHDAMYWYRQDPGQGLRLIYYSQIVNDFQKGDIAEGYSVSREKKESFPLTVTSAQKNPTAFYLCASSIDGTAYGYTFGSGTRLTVV.

This chain links TRBV5-1 with TRBJ1-1; D unresolved. Germline CDR1 is SGHRS and CDR2 is YFSETQ. This CDR3 comprises 15 residues. V was pared by 1 base and J by 0 bases, with 10 bases between. This CDR3 reads CASSLRSKLNTEAFF. The CDR3, as DNA: TGCGCCAGCAGCTTGCGTAGCAAACTGAACACTGAAGCTTTCTTT.

This sequence joins TRBV7-3 and TRBJ2-1, with D possibly TRBD2 on 7 matching bases. Germline lookup yields CDR1 SGHTA and CDR2 FQGTGA. The CDR3 is 16 residues long. Trimming pared 2 bases from V and 1 base from J, leaving 12 bases between. The CDR3 DNA follows: TGTGCCAGCAGCTTATTAGGGGGGGCTTCCTACAATGAGCAGTTCTTC. Its translation: CASSLLGGASYNEQFF.

V gene TRBV28 combines with J gene TRBJ2-7; a possible D gene is TRBD2 (5 bases). Germline CDR1 reads MDHEN; CDR2 reads SYDVKM. V gave up 6 bases and J gave up 7 bases, with 13 bases separating them. This CDR3 region has 12 residues. The CDR3 nucleotides are TGTGCCAGCAGCCTTAAACAGCGGGAGCAGTACGTC. It translates to CASSLKQREQYV.

This chain connects TRBV19 to TRBJ2-3; a weak D match, TRBD1 (5 bases). Germline CDR1 and CDR2: LNHDA and SQIVND (reference sequence). This CDR3 is built from 15 residues. Trimming removed 1 base from V and 3 bases from J, with 11 bases in between. The CDR3 bases are TGTGCCAGTAGTATAGGTACAGGTAGAACAGATACGCAGTATTTT. It translates to CASSIGTGRTDTQYF.

V gene TRBV7-9 combines with J gene TRBJ1-1; a weak D match, TRBD1 (6 bases). The CDR3 contains 14 residues. The V end was cut by 5 bases, the J end by 3 bases, with 13 bases between. Germline CDR1 and CDR2: SEHNR and FQNEAQ (reference sequence). CDR3 bases: TGTGCCAGCAGCCGAGTACAGGGTGACACTGAAGCTTTCTTT. It yields the protein CASSRVQGDTEAFF.

The chain recombines TRBV7-2 with TRBJ2-3; D gene unclear. This CDR3 contains 13 residues. The V gene's germline CDR1 is SGHTA and CDR2 FQGNSA. Trimming cost V 5 bases and J 0 bases, with 6 bases left between them. The CDR3 loop reads CASSATSTDTQYF. As DNA, the CDR3 is TGTGCCAGCAGCGCGACTAGCACAGATACGCAGTATTTT.

The genes are TRBV2 and TRBJ1-5, with 12 nucleotides matching TRBD1. V shed 8 bases and J 7 bases; nucleotides not matched to a gene: 3. Germline V CDR1 and CDR2: SNHLY, FYNNEI. CDR3 length equals 13 residues. CDR3 sequence reads: CASGTGGGQPQHF. The CDR3 bases are TGTGCCAGCGGGACAGGGGGCGGACAGCCCCAGCATTTT.

V and J are TRBV5-8 and TRBJ2-1; D might be TRBD1 (6 bases). Germline CDR1 and CDR2: SGHTS and YDEGEE. Trimming removed 3 bases from V and 3 bases from J, with 13 bases in between. The CDR3 is 15 residues long. CDR3 amino acids: CASSSRTGYYNEQFF. The DNA for the CDR3 is TGTGCCAGCAGCTCAAGAACAGGGTACTACAATGAGCAGTTCTTC.

V is TRBV7-2 and J is TRBJ1-1; tentative D call: TRBD1 (6 bases). Germline V gives CDR1 SGHTA, CDR2 FQGNSA. Trimming pared 1 base from V and 7 bases from J, leaving 13 bases between. This CDR3 comprises 14 residues. The CDR3 spells CASSLDRAVIEAFF. The CDR3 DNA reads as TGTGCCAGCAGCTTAGACAGGGCTGTCATTGAAGCTTTCTTT.

The gene calls are TRBV10-2 and TRBJ1-1; 8 bases match TRBD1. The CDR3 length is 13 residues. Trimming removed 3 bases from V and 4 bases from J; junction bases left unmatched: 1. Germline V CDR1 and CDR2: WSHSY, SAAADI. In DNA, the CDR3 is TGCGCCAGCAGTGAACAGGGGGGCACTGAAGCTTTCTTT. Protein: CASSEQGGTEAFF.

This chain connects TRBV20-1 to TRBJ2-5, with unresolved D. V was shortened by 4 bases and J by 4 bases, with 7 bases between the two germline ends. The CDR3 runs 11 residues. Germline V gene sequence: CDR1 DFQATT, CDR2 SNEGSKA (reference sequence). The CDR3 region is CSANPIETQYF. CDR3 in DNA: TGCAGTGCTAACCCTATAGAGACCCAGTACTTC.

The rearrangement joins TRBV6-1 to TRBJ1-2; maybe TRBD1 (6 bases). The CDR3 loop spans 15 amino acids. Germline CDR1 MNHNS, CDR2 SASEGT. Trimming took 2 bases from V and 3 from J, leaving 13 bases between them. CDR3 sequence reads: CASSEWFRTDYGYTF. The CDR3 DNA is TGTGCCAGCAGTGAATGGTTCAGGACAGACTATGGCTACACCTTC.